One sample yielded the 2 T cell receptor beta chains listed below, sequenced in a study of T cell clonality in common variable immunodeficiency. The study's findings and limits: Reportedly, TCR beta sequences from common variable immunodeficiency showed fewer deletions and N-nucleotide insertions.

Using immunoSEQ multiplex PCR, the repertoire was profiled, and TCRdb retains in-frame clones only, with some absent. The sample has about 21,000 clones, none seen only once. What these receptors recognize is not known. The source material was peripheral blood mononuclear cells. Receptor source: a human donor with common variable immunodeficiency.

This clone appeared many times. The read ends 3 residues shy of where the CDR3 ends; the end is completed using the germline J gene. The chain recombines TRBV7-9 with TRBJ2-3; D gene ambiguous. This CDR3 is built from 15 residues. The germline gives CDR1 SEHNR, CDR2 FQNEAQ (reference sequence). V gave up 0 bases and J gave up 5 bases, with 12 bases separating them. The covered CDR3 bases are TGTGCCAGCAGCTTAGCTGGCCGGGTGGGAGATACG. Its protein is CASSLAGRVGDT. The CDR3 reads in full as CASSLAGRVGDTQYF.

At least ten counts were recorded for this clone. The sequence runs out 3 residues before the end of the CDR3; the remainder is reconstructed from the germline J gene. The chain employs TRBV18 and TRBJ1-1; possibly TRBD1 for D (6 bases). CDR1 and CDR2 (germline): KGHSH, LQKENI. The CDR3 has 15 residues. V shed 3 bases and J shed 0 bases, with 11 bases lying between them. The CDR3 here is CASSPPQGLNTEAFF. The sequenced part of the CDR3 DNA is TGTGCCAGCTCACCCCCGCAGGGGTTGAACACTGAA. Combining the CDR3 with reference TRBV18 and TRBJ1-1 gives the whole variable domain NAGVMQNPRHLVRRRGQEARLRCSPMKGHSHVYWYRQLPEEGLKFMVYLQKENIIDESGMPKERFSAEFPKEGPSILRIQQVVRGDSAAYFCASSPPQGLNTEAFFGQGTRLTVV.